This T cell receptor (beta chain) was captured by sequencing in a study of OX40 agonist ivuxolimab in advanced cancers. Study-level information: Patients got intravenous ivuxolimab at 0.01 to 10 mg/kg every 2 weeks.

Germline lookup yields CDR1 SGDLS and CDR2 YYNGEE. CDR3 length equals 15 residues. J was trimmed by 5 bases and V by 0 bases; bases with no gene match: 6. Assay used: immunoSEQ multiplex PCR; TCRdb lists only in-frame clones, some missing. Seen here are 80,000 or so clones, around 83% observed once, and the top ten hold approximately 2.3%. This clone was detected only once. Its antigen is currently unknown. Study findings and constraints: Both CD4+ and CD8+ T cell populations in blood had undergone clonal expansion by week 6 at 0.1 to 3.0 mg/kg. Relative to CD4+ cells, CD8+ T cells on average had more expanded clones.

The receptor was isolated from an adult with an advanced solid tumor such as melanoma, head and neck, liver or kidney cancer. This chain uses TRBV9 with TRBJ2-7; 9 bases fit TRBD1. The specimen comprised CD4+ or CD8+ T cells sorted from blood, sampled in a trial of the OX40 agonist ivuxolimab. The CDR3 DNA is TGTGCCAGCAGCGTAGGGGGGGGACAGGGCCACGAGCAGTACTTC. This translates into CASSVGGGQGHEQYF.